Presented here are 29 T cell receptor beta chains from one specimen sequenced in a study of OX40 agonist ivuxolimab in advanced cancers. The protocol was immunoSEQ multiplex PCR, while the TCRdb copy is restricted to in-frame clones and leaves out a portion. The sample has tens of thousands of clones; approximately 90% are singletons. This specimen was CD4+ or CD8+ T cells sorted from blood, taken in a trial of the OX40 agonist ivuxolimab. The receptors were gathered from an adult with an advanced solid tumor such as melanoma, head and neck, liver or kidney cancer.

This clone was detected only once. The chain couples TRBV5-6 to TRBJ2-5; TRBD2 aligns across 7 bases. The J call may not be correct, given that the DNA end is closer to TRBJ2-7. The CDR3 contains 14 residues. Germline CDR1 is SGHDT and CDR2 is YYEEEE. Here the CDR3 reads CASSLGLEAYEQYF. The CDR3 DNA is TGTGCCAGCAGCCTCGGACTAGAAGCCTACGAGCAGTACTTC.

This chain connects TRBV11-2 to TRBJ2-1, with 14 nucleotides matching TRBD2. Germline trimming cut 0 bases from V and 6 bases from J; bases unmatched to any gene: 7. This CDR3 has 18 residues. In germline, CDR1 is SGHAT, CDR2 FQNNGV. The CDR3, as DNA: TGTGCCAGCAGCTTAGATCGGACTAGCGGGAGGTTTGGCAATGAGCAGTTCTTC. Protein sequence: CASSLDRTSGRFGNEQFF.

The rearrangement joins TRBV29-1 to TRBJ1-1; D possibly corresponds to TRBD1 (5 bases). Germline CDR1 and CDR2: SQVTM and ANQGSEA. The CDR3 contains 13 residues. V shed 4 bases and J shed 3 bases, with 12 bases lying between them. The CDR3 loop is CSVAFWGDTEAFF. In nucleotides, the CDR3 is TGCAGCGTTGCTTTTTGGGGGGACACTGAAGCTTTCTTT.

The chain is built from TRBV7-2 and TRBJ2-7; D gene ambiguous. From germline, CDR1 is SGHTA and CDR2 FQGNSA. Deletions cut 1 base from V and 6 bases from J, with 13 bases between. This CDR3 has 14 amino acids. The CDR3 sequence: CASSLVGVRVEQYF. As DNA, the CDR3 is TGTGCCAGCAGCTTAGTTGGGGTACGGGTCGAGCAGTACTTC. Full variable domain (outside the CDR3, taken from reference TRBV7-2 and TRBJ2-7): GAGVSQSPSNKVTEKGKDVELRCDPISGHTALYWYRQSLGQGLEFLIYFQGNSAPDKSGLPSDRFSAERTGGSVSTLTIQRTQQEDSAVYLCASSLVGVRVEQYFGPGTRLTVT.

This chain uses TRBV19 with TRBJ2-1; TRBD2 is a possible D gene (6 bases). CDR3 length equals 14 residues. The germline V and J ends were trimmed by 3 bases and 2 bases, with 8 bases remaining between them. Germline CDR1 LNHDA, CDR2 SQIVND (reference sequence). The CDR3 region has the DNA TGTGCCAGTAGTATTAGCGGAACCTACAATGAGCAGTTCTTC. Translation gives CASSISGTYNEQFF.

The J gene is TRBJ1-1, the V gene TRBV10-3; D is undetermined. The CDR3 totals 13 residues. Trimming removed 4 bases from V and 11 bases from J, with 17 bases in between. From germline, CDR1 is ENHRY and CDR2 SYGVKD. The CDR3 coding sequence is TGTGCCATCAGTGGGCGTGACCCCCTGGCCGCTTTCTTT. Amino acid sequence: CAISGRDPLAAFF.

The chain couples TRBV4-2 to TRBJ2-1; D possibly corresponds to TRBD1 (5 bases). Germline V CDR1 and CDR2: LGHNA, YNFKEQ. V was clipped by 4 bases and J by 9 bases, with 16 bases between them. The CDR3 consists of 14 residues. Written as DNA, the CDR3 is TGTGCCAGCAGCCCAACCCCAGGGCTTGGTGAGCAGTTCTTC. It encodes CASSPTPGLGEQFF.

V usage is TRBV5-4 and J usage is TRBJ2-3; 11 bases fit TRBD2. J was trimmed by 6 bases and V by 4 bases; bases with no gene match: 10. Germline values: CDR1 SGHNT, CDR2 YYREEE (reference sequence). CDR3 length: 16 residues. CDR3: CASSVSGRAGRDTQYF. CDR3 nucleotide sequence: TGTGCCAGCAGCGTTAGCGGGAGGGCCGGGAGGGATACGCAGTATTTT.

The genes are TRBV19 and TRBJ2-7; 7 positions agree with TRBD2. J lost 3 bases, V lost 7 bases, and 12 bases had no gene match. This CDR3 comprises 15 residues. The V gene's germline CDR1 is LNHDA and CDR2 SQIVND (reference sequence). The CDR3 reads CASTLSGEAGYEQYF. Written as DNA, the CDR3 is TGTGCCAGTACCTTGAGCGGGGAGGCCGGCTACGAGCAGTACTTC.

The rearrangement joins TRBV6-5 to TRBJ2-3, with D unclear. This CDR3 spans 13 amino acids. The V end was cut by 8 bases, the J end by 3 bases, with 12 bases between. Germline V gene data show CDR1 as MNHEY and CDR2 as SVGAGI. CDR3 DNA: TGTGCCAGCTCAGGCCCGTCTACAGATACGCAGTATTTT. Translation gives CASSGPSTDTQYF.

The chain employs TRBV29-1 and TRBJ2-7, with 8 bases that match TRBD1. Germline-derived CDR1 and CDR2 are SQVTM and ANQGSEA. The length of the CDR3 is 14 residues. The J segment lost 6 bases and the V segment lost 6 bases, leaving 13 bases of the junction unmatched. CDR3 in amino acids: CSVDIGTGPREQYF. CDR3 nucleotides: TGCAGCGTCGACATAGGGACAGGTCCTCGCGAGCAGTACTTC.

In nucleotides, the CDR3 is TGCGCCAGCAGCCGCGACAGGGGGAACTATAATTCACCCCTCCACTTT. Translating it yields CASSRDRGNYNSPLHF. This sequence joins TRBV4-1 and TRBJ1-6; TRBD1 matches at 9 bases. Germline V lookup: CDR1 MGHRA, CDR2 YSYEKL. The CDR3 is made up of 16 amino acids. V trimming: 4 bases; J trimming: 3 bases; junction bases outside the gene matches: 4.

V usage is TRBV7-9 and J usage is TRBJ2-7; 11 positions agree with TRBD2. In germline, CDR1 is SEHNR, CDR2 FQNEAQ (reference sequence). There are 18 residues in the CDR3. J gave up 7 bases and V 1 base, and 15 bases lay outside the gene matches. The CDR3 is CASSLVIMGLAAPREQYF. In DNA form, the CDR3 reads TGTGCCAGCAGCTTAGTAATAATGGGACTAGCGGCCCCGAGGGAGCAGTACTTC.

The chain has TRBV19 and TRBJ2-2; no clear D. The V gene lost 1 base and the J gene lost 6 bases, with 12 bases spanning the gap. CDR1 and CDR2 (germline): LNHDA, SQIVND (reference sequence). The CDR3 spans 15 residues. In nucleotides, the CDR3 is TGTGCCAGTAGTATAGCGGAGCTGGGCTCCGGGGAGCTGTTTTTT. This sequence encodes CASSIAELGSGELFF.

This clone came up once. CDR3 sequence (DNA): TGTGCCACCAAACTAGCGGGAGGATGGGATACGCAGTATTTT. Translated: CATKLAGGWDTQYF. This sequence joins TRBV7-9 and TRBJ2-3; TRBD2 aligns across 12 bases. V lost 10 bases, J lost 6 bases, and 8 bases stayed unmatched. The CDR3 runs 14 residues. Germline CDR1 is SEHNR and CDR2 is FQNEAQ (reference sequence).

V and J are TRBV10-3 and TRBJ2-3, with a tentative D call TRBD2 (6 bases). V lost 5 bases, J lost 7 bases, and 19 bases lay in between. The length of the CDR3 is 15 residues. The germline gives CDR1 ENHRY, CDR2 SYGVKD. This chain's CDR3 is CAISTSVGLTNTQYF. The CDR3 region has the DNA TGTGCCATCAGTACCTCAGTGGGACTCACGAATACGCAGTATTTT.

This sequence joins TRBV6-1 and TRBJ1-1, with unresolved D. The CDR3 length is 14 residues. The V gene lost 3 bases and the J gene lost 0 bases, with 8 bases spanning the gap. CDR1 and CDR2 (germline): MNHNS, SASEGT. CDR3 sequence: CASSETGMNTEAFF. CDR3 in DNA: TGTGCCAGCAGTGAGACGGGGATGAACACTGAAGCTTTCTTT.

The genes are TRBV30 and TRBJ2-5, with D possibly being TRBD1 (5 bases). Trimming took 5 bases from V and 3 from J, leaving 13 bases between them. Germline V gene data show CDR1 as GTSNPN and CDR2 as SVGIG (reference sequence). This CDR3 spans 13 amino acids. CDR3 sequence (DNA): TGTGCCTGGGCCAGACAGATAGAAGAGACCCAGTACTTC. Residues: CAWARQIEETQYF.

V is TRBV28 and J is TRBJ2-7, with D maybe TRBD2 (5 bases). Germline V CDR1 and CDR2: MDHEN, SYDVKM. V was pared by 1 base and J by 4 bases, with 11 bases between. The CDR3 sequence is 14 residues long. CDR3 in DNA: TGTGCCAGCAGTTTATCAGGCCGAGGGTACGAGCAGTACTTC. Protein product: CASSLSGRGYEQYF.

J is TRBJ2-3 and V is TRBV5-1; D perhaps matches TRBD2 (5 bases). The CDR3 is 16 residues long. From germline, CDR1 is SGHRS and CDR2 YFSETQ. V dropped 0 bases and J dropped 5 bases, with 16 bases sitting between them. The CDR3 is CASSLVSSPTRDTQYF. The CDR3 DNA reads TGCGCCAGCAGCTTGGTTTCTAGCCCCACCAGAGATACGCAGTATTTT.

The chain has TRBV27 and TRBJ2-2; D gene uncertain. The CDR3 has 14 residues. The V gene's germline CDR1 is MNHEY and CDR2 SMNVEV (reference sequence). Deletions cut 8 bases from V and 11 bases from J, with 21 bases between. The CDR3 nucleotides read TGTGCCAGCGGGATTTGGTCCCACGGTGGAGAGCTGTTTTTT. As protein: CASGIWSHGGELFF.

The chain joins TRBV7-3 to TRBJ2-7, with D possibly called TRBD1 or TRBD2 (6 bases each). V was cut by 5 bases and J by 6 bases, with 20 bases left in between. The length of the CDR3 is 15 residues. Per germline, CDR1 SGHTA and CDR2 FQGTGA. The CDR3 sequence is CASSLNAGQNSEQYF. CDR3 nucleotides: TGTGCCAGCAGCCTAAATGCGGGACAAAACAGCGAGCAGTACTTC.

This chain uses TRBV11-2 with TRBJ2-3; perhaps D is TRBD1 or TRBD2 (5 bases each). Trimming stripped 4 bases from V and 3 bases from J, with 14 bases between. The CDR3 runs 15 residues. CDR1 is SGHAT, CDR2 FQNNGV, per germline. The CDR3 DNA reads TGTGCCAGCAGCTACGGGACCCCGAGTACAGATACGCAGTATTTT. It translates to CASSYGTPSTDTQYF.

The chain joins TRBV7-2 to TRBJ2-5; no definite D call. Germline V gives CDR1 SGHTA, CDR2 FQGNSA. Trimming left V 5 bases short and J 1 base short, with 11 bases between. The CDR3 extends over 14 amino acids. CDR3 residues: CASSRDVTQETQYF. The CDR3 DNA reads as TGTGCCAGCAGCCGAGACGTAACCCAAGAGACCCAGTACTTC.

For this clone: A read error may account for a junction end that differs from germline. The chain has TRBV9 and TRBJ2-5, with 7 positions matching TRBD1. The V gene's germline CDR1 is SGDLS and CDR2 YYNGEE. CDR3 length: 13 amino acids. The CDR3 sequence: CASSINRGEIQYF. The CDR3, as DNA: TGTGCCAGCAGCATTAACAGGGGTGAGATCCAGTACTTC.

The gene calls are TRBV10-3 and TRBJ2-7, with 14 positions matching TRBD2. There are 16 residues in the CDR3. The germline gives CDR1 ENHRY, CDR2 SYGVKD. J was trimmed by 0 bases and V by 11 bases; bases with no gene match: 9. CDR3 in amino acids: CAAGGLAGGLSYEQYF. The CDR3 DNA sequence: TGTGCCGCCGGAGGACTAGCGGGAGGTCTCTCCTACGAGCAGTACTTC.

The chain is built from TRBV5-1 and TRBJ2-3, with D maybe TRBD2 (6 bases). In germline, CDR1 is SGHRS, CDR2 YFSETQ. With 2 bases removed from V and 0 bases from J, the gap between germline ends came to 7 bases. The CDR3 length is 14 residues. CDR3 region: CASSFGTSTDTQYF. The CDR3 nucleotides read TGCGCCAGCAGCTTCGGGACTAGCACAGATACGCAGTATTTT.

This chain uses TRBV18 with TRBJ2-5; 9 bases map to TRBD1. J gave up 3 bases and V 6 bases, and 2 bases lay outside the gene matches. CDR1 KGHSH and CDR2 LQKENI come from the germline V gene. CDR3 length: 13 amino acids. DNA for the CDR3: TGTGCCAGCTCGTGGGACAGGGAAGAGACCCAGTACTTC. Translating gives CASSWDREETQYF.

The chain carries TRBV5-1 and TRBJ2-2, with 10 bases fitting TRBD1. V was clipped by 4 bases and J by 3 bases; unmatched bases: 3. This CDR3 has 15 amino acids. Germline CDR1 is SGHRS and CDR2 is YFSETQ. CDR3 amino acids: CASSGDRGDTGELFF. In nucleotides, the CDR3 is TGCGCCAGCAGCGGGGACAGGGGTGACACCGGGGAGCTGTTTTTT. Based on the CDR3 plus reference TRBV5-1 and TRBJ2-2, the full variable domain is KAGVTQTPRYLIKTRGQQVTLSCSPISGHRSVSWYQQTPGQGLQFLFEYFSETQRNKGNFPGRFSGRQFSNSRSEMNVSTLELGDSALYLCASSGDRGDTGELFFGEGSRLTVL.